This TCR beta chain was captured in a study of blood T cell repertoires in COVID-19. Background on the study: There were acute and convalescent COVID-19 samples, and they came from the United States, Italy and Spain. Sources were T cells, B-cell-depleted T cells, or PBMCs; the material itself was cDNA or gDNA.

In the authors' workflow: Reference gene primer amplification gave estimated nucleated cell counts. Method: immunoSEQ multiplex PCR; TCRdb's copy keeps in-frame clones and lacks some. That table furnishes V, J and clone size, whereas the DNA furnished D and trimming. The table shows tens of thousands of clones, with over 65% occurring only once. In this sample, this clone turned up once. The source material was peripheral blood. The clonotype originates from a human donor in a cohort sampled during active COVID-19.

CDR3 DNA sequence: TGTGCCAGCTCACCGTTTAGCGGGACCTCCTACAATGAGCAGTTCTTC. Translating it yields CASSPFSGTSYNEQFF. The chain is built from TRBV18 and TRBJ2-1, with 8 bases aligning to TRBD2. From germline, CDR1 is KGHSH and CDR2 LQKENI. This CDR3 has 16 amino acids. The ends lost 3 bases at V and 0 bases at J; junction bases unmatched: 4.